These 23 T cell receptor beta chains originate from one sample sequenced in a study of T cell responses to AZD1222 COVID-19 vaccine (dated by TCRdb to the early 2020s). The sample's time point, from its label and the paper: baseline before first vaccination. The method behind the library was the immunoSEQ multiplex PCR assay. TCRdb mirrors the immuneACCESS table, restricted to in-frame sequences. Some clones are absent from its copies; in checked studies, under half trace to an unresolved V gene, and the reason for the others is unknown. The sample has about 120,000 clones on record, approximately 90% of them singletons. Together, the top ten hold more than 7.5% of the sample. Sequenced material: peripheral blood, taken on day 0 of AZD1222 vaccination. Source of these receptors: an adult in good health.

The V call is TRBV9, the J call TRBJ2-5; D is possibly TRBD1 (5 bases). The CDR3 runs to 15 residues. Trimming shortened V by 0 bases and J by 2 bases, and 11 bases separated the two germline ends. Germline CDR1 SGDLS, CDR2 YYNGEE. The CDR3 nucleotides are TGTGCCAGCAGCGTAGGAATGTACAGGCAAGAGACCCAGTACTTC. This gives the protein CASSVGMYRQETQYF.

V gene TRBV7-9 combines with J gene TRBJ2-1; a weak D match, TRBD1 (6 bases). The CDR3 covers 15 residues. CDR1 is SEHNR, CDR2 FQNEAQ, per germline (reference sequence). Trimming removed 4 bases at V and 6 bases at J, with 16 bases between. The CDR3 loop reads CASSCDRSNCNEQFF. As DNA, the CDR3 is TGTGCCAGCAGCTGCGACAGGTCAAATTGCAATGAGCAGTTCTTC.

This chain connects TRBV5-1 to TRBJ1-3; 8 positions agree with TRBD1. Trimming at V came to 0 bases and at J to 0 bases, leaving 8 bases not matched to a gene. The CDR3 loop spans 18 amino acids. Germline CDR1 and CDR2: SGHRS and YFSETQ. CDR3 sequence (DNA): TGCGCCAGCAGCTTGGCCGTCTGGACAGGGTTCTCTGGAAACACCATATATTTT. This encodes CASSLAVWTGFSGNTIYF. The variable domain in full, with the rest retrieved from reference TRBV5-1 and TRBJ1-3, is KAGVTQTPRYLIKTRGQQVTLSCSPISGHRSVSWYQQTPGQGLQFLFEYFSETQRNKGNFPGRFSGRQFSNSRSEMNVSTLELGDSALYLCASSLAVWTGFSGNTIYFGEGSWLTVV.

This chain links TRBV28 with TRBJ2-1; TRBD1 agrees at 10 bases. There are 15 residues in the CDR3. V was clipped by 7 bases and J by 5 bases; unmatched bases: 8. Germline CDR1 is MDHEN and CDR2 is SYDVKM. In DNA form, the CDR3 reads TGTGCCAGCACCCCAGGGACAGGGGTTAACAATGAGCAGTTCTTC. It yields the protein CASTPGTGVNNEQFF.

The chain joins TRBV10-2 to TRBJ1-2; tentatively, D is TRBD1 (6 bases). V lost 6 bases, J lost 3 bases, and 14 bases lay in between. The CDR3 totals 14 residues. The germline V gene has CDR1 WSHSY and CDR2 SAAADI. The CDR3 protein is CASSYRVSDYGYTF. CDR3 coding DNA: TGCGCCAGCAGCTACAGGGTTTCTGACTATGGCTACACCTTC.

CDR3 sequence reads: CASSFLGSNQPQHF. CDR3 DNA sequence: TGTGCCAGCAGCTTTCTTGGTAGCAATCAGCCCCAGCATTTT. V and J are TRBV7-9 and TRBJ1-5; no definite D call. Per the germline V gene, CDR1 is SEHNR and CDR2 is FQNEAQ (reference sequence). V shed 3 bases and J shed 0 bases, with 6 bases lying between them. The CDR3 is made up of 14 amino acids.

The rearrangement joins TRBV7-8 to TRBJ2-7; D is possibly TRBD1 (6 bases). This CDR3 comprises 13 residues. Per germline, CDR1 SGHVS and CDR2 FQNEAQ. V lost 6 bases and J lost 3, with 12 bases in between. CDR3 amino acids: CASSRDTLYEQYF. The CDR3 DNA sequence: TGTGCCAGCAGTCGGGACACCCTCTACGAGCAGTACTTC.

This clone was found once. This sequence joins TRBV11-2 and TRBJ1-5, with a tentative D call TRBD1 (6 bases). The germline CDR1 and CDR2 sequences are SGHAT and FQNNGV. CDR3 length: 17 amino acids. V shed 5 bases and J shed 4 bases, with 21 bases lying between them. The CDR3 coding sequence is TGTGCCAGCAGCCTCTCGGCACAGGGAAAAGGGAATCAGCCCCAGCATTTT. It codes for CASSLSAQGKGNQPQHF.

This chain uses TRBV28 with TRBJ1-5; possible D gene TRBD1, 6 bases. Looked up from germline, CDR1 is MDHEN and CDR2 is SYDVKM. V was shortened by 3 bases and J by 1 base, with 13 bases between the two germline ends. The CDR3 length is 16 residues. This CDR3 is CASSFGQRGSNQPQHF. The DNA for the CDR3 is TGTGCCAGCAGTTTCGGACAGCGGGGGAGCAATCAGCCCCAGCATTTT.

The rearrangement links TRBV6-5 to TRBJ1-1; D is ambiguous. Per germline, CDR1 MNHEY and CDR2 SVGAGI. The CDR3 has 15 amino acids. The V end lost 0 bases, the J end lost 2 bases, and 10 bases lay between the germline ends. CDR3 residues: CASSYSREGNTEAFF. CDR3 nucleotide sequence: TGTGCCAGCAGTTACTCGAGGGAGGGAAACACTGAAGCTTTCTTT.

This chain joins TRBV5-1 and TRBJ2-1; TRBD2 matches at 11 bases. V gave up 2 bases and J gave up 7 bases; unmatched junction bases: 5. CDR3 length: 15 amino acids. From germline, CDR1 is SGHRS and CDR2 YFSETQ. The CDR3 DNA sequence: TGCGCCAGCAGCTTAATAGCGGGGGGGCCGAATGAGCAGTTCTTC. Translation: CASSLIAGGPNEQFF.

The V gene is TRBV11-2, the J gene TRBJ2-2; D is ambiguous. Germline loops: CDR1 SGHAT, CDR2 FQNNGV. The CDR3 spans 14 residues. The ends were cut back, 5 bases at V and 4 bases at J, with 11 bases in the middle. In DNA form, the CDR3 reads TGTGCCAGCAGCACGGACCGATTCACCGGGGAGCTGTTTTTT. Translated: CASSTDRFTGELFF.

This clone was found a few times. The rearrangement uses TRBV6-5 and TRBJ1-1; TRBD1 aligns across 7 bases. The ends lost 4 bases at V and 5 bases at J; junction bases unmatched: 13. Germline V gene data show CDR1 as MNHEY and CDR2 as SVGAGI. The CDR3 length is 16 residues. The CDR3 here is CASSSQLGGGKTEAFF. Written as DNA, the CDR3 is TGTGCCAGCAGTTCCCAATTGGGAGGGGGCAAAACTGAAGCTTTCTTT.

The chain joins TRBV10-3 to TRBJ2-7; D might be TRBD1 or TRBD2, each matching 5 bases. V shed 7 bases and J shed 0 bases, with 13 bases lying between them. The germline CDR1 and CDR2 sequences are ENHRY and SYGVKD. This CDR3 region has 14 residues. The CDR3 region has the DNA TGTGCCATCACTCCCGGGGCTAGCTCCTACGAGCAGTACTTC. Translated, it gives CAITPGASSYEQYF.

This clone was seen a few times. The chain carries TRBV14 and TRBJ1-1, with D unresolved. CDR1 and CDR2 from the germline V gene are SGHDN and FVKESK. CDR3 size: 13 residues. V dropped 2 bases and J dropped 1 base, with 5 bases sitting between them. Written as DNA, the CDR3 is TGTGCCAGCAGCCAATCGAGGAACACTGAAGCTTTCTTT. Translated, it gives CASSQSRNTEAFF.

The chain links TRBV20-1 to TRBJ1-5, with D maybe TRBD1 (5 bases). Germline V gives CDR1 DFQATT, CDR2 SNEGSKA (reference sequence). V lost 5 bases and J 6 bases, leaving 8 bases between the germline ends. The CDR3 is made up of 11 amino acids. CDR3 protein: CSASGSQPQHF. In nucleotides, the CDR3 is TGCAGTGCTTCAGGGAGTCAGCCCCAGCATTTT.

The rearrangement uses TRBV20-1 and TRBJ1-2; 9 positions match TRBD1. Germline trimming cut 3 bases from V and 4 bases from J; bases unmatched to any gene: 3. Germline V gene data show CDR1 as DFQATT and CDR2 as SNEGSKA (reference sequence). This CDR3 contains 13 residues. This CDR3 is CSASPGQGYGYTF. The CDR3 nucleotides are TGCAGTGCTAGTCCGGGACAGGGCTATGGCTACACCTTC.

The gene calls are TRBV18 and TRBJ1-4; D gene ambiguous. The germline V gene has CDR1 KGHSH and CDR2 LQKENI. The CDR3 sequence is 13 residues long. The V end was cut by 4 bases, the J end by 4 bases, with 7 bases between. The CDR3 sequence is CASSRGYNEKLFF. CDR3 in DNA: TGTGCCAGCTCACGGGGTTATAATGAAAAACTGTTTTTT.

The gene calls are TRBV3-1 (or the pseudogene TRBV3-2) and TRBJ1-5; D is undetermined. This CDR3 is built from 13 residues. Trimming removed 0 bases from V and 0 bases from J, with 0 bases in between. Germline CDR1 reads LGHDT; CDR2 reads YNNKEL (reference sequence). This CDR3 reads CASSQDSNQPQHF. For the CDR3, the DNA is TGTGCCAGCAGCCAAGATAGCAATCAGCCCCAGCATTTT.

This chain connects TRBV4-1 to TRBJ1-2; D possibly corresponds to TRBD1 (5 bases). V gave up 0 bases and J gave up 8 bases, with 19 bases separating them. From germline, CDR1 is MGHRA and CDR2 YSYEKL. The CDR3 is 16 amino acids. The CDR3 loop is CASSQDYLPQGEGYTF. The CDR3 DNA reads as TGCGCCAGCAGCCAAGATTACCTTCCGCAGGGCGAAGGCTACACCTTC.

The chain recombines TRBV5-1 with TRBJ1-1; 9 bases are a match to TRBD1. The CDR3 is made up of 14 amino acids. Germline V CDR1 and CDR2: SGHRS, YFSETQ. V was clipped by 3 bases and J by 3 bases; unmatched bases: 3. CDR3 in amino acids: CASSSTGGDTEAFF. DNA for the CDR3: TGCGCCAGCAGCTCGACAGGGGGTGACACTGAAGCTTTCTTT.

This chain uses TRBV6-5 with TRBJ1-4; no firm D call. Deletions cut 6 bases from V and 3 bases from J, with 11 bases between. The CDR3 is 14 residues long. Germline lookup yields CDR1 MNHEY and CDR2 SVGAGI. The CDR3 loop is CASRLAVSNEKLFF. DNA of the CDR3: TGTGCCAGCAGATTGGCGGTGTCTAATGAAAAACTGTTTTTT.

The sample holds one count of this clone. The chain recombines TRBV3-1 (or the pseudogene TRBV3-2) with TRBJ1-1; no clear D gene. In germline, CDR1 is LGHDT, CDR2 YNNKEL (reference sequence). There are 13 residues in the CDR3. V was trimmed by 2 bases and J by 2 bases, leaving 6 bases between them. The CDR3 loop is CASSQQANTEAFF. The DNA for the CDR3 is TGTGCCAGCAGCCAACAGGCCAACACTGAAGCTTTCTTT.